This is a list of T cell receptor beta chains from one sample in a study of T cell changes during pregnancy in multiple sclerosis. Assay: immunoSEQ multiplex PCR; the TCRdb copy retains only in-frame clones and omits some. The sample holds around 85,000 clones, approximately 91% seen once. Source: PBMCs, taken in the first trimester of pregnancy. All receptors come from a female donor in good health, serving as a control in a pregnancy study. Some clones in this sample may be carry-over from other donors' samples. The CDR3 runs from the conserved cysteine through the conserved F or W. A D gene is named only where the DNA matches it firmly. The listing skips clone size in some rows; elsewhere it reads once, few, many or a size class.

TGCGCCAGCAGTGAGGAGGGACAGCTCGAGCAGTACTTC	CASSEEGQLEQYF	TRBJ2-7	NA	TRBD1	TRBV10-1
TGCACCAGAAGGACTAGCGGGAGGAGGACAGATACGCAGTATTTT	CTRRTSGRRTDTQYF	TRBJ2-3	NA	NA	TRBV1
TGTGCCTGGACCGTAGCGGGAGCAGGCACAGATACGCAGTATTTT	CAWTVAGAGTDTQYF	TRBJ2-3	NA	TRBD2	TRBV30
TGTGCCAGCAGGAGGACTAGAAATGGCAATGAGCAGTTCTTC	CASRRTRNGNEQFF	TRBJ2-1	NA	TRBD2	TRBV27
TGTGCCAGCAGCTTGAGCGGGCCCTACAATGAGCAGTTCTTC	CASSLSGPYNEQFF	TRBJ2-1	NA	NA	TRBV7-2
TGTGCCAGCAGTGAGACTCCGGCCGGCACAGATACGCAGTATTTT	CASSETPAGTDTQYF	TRBJ2-3	NA	NA	TRBV6-4
TGTGCCAGCAGCCCGGGACTAGCGGGGGGCACAGATACGCAGTATTTT	CASSPGLAGGTDTQYF	TRBJ2-3	once	TRBD2	TRBV11-2
TGTGCCAGCAGTGGGGTGGAAGAGGCAGATACGCAGTATTTT	CASSGVEEADTQYF	TRBJ2-3	NA	NA	TRBV2
TGTGCCAGCAGTCTAGCGGTCCTAAACACAGATACGCAGTATTTT	CASSLAVLNTDTQYF	TRBJ2-3	NA	TRBD2	TRBV28
TGTGCCAGCAGTTACCCTAGCAGCCAGTACGAGCAGTACTTC	CASSYPSSQYEQYF	TRBJ2-7	NA	NA	TRBV6-6
TGTGCCAGCAGCCCTCCTGGGACAACAGGGTTCGGGGCCAACGTCCTGACTTTC	CASSPPGTTGFGANVLTF	TRBJ2-6	NA	NA	TRBV7-9
TGTGCCAGCCGGCGATTAGGACTGATACAAGAGACCCAGTACTTC	CASRRLGLIQETQYF	TRBJ2-5	NA	NA	TRBV6-5
TGTGCCAGCAGAAGGGACAGATCTAATGAAAAACTGTTTTTT	CASRRDRSNEKLFF	TRBJ1-4	NA	TRBD1	TRBV2
TGTGCCAGCAGCGGGGCGGGGGTACAAGAGACCCAGTACTTC	CASSGAGVQETQYF	TRBJ2-5	once	TRBD2	TRBV5-6
TGTGCCAGCAGCCTAGGGGGGACAGAAGAGACCCAGTACTTC	CASSLGGTEETQYF	TRBJ2-5	NA	NA	TRBV5-6
TGTGCCAGCAGTGAAGCTAGCGGGAGCTCCTACGAGCAGTACTTC	CASSEASGSSYEQYF	TRBJ2-7	NA	TRBD2	TRBV6-1
TGTGCCAGCAGGGGGACAGCAAATAATGAAAAACTGTTTTTT	CASRGTANNEKLFF	TRBJ1-4	NA	TRBD1	TRBV2
TGCAGCGTTGAAGATTTTACGACGGGGCAAGAGACCCAGTACTTC	CSVEDFTTGQETQYF	TRBJ2-5	NA	NA	TRBV29-1
TGTGCCACCAGCCACTACACTGAAGCTTTCTTT	CATSHYTEAFF	TRBJ1-1	NA	NA	TRBV15
TGTGCCAGCAGTTACCGCCGACAGGGCCCGAACTATGGCTACACCTTC	CASSYRRQGPNYGYTF	TRBJ1-2	NA	TRBD1	TRBV6-5
TGTGCCAGCAGCAAAAGCTCGGGACAGGGGCAATACGAGCAGTACTTC	CASSKSSGQGQYEQYF	TRBJ2-7	NA	TRBD1	TRBV11-3
TGTGCCAGACAATCCCGGGGTACTTACGAGCAGTACTTC	CARQSRGTYEQYF	TRBJ2-7	NA	NA	TRBV2
TGTGCCAGTAGTATCGCCTCGGCGGGAGAGCAGTACTTC	CASSIASAGEQYF	TRBJ2-7	NA	NA	TRBV19
TGTGCCAGCAGTTCCGAGGGGGCACCCAATGAGCAGTTCTTC	CASSSEGAPNEQFF	TRBJ2-1	NA	TRBD1	TRBV6-6
TGTGCCAGCAGCTTATACGGGACAGCTGCAACTAATGAAAAACTGTTTTTT	CASSLYGTAATNEKLFF	TRBJ1-4	NA	TRBD1	TRBV5-6
TGTGCCAGCAGCTCACTACAGGGAAGGGAGACCCAGTACTTC	CASSSLQGRETQYF	TRBJ2-5	NA	NA	TRBV7-6
TGTGCCAGCAGCTCCCTATCTAGCGGGGTGAACTACGAGCAGTACTTC	CASSSLSSGVNYEQYF	TRBJ2-7	NA	TRBD2	TRBV7-2
TGTGCCAGCAGAGGACAGGGGGCGATCACCGGGGAGCTGTTTTTT	CASRGQGAITGELFF	TRBJ2-2	once	TRBD1	TRBV6-1
TGTGCCAGCAGCCCCAGACGCCAGGTTAATGAAAAACTGTTTTTT	CASSPRRQVNEKLFF	TRBJ1-4	NA	NA	TRBV6-1
TGCGCCAGCAGCCAAGTGCCCCCCCCCGGGTCGGATGCGTATGGCTACACCTTC	CASSQVPPPGSDAYGYTF	TRBJ1-2	NA	NA	TRBV4-1
TGTGCCAGTAGTGCAGGGGGCACAGATACGCAGTATTTT	CASSAGGTDTQYF	TRBJ2-3	NA	NA	TRBV19
TGTGCCAGTAGTACCCGGACAGGCGGGATTGGCAATCAGCCCCAGCATTTT	CASSTRTGGIGNQPQHF	TRBJ1-5	NA	TRBD1	TRBV19
TGTGCCAGCAGCTTCGTTGGCAGCAATGAGCAGTTCTTC	CASSFVGSNEQFF	TRBJ2-1	NA	NA	TRBV7-2
TGCAGTGCCAGGGAGGGTTGGGGCTACACCTTC	CSAREGWGYTF	TRBJ1-2	few	NA	TRBV20-1
TGTGCCTGGAGTATCCAAAATACCGGGGAGCTGTTTTTT	CAWSIQNTGELFF	TRBJ2-2	NA	NA	TRBV30
TGTGCCAGTCACACGGATCGGGGAACTGAAGCTTTCTTT	CASHTDRGTEAFF	TRBJ1-1	once	NA	TRBV28
TGTGCCAGCAGTGGACTTCGCGGAGCGGAGGGGCCCGGATCGACCCAGTACTTC	CASSGLRGAEGPGSTQYF	TRBJ2-5	NA	NA	TRBV6-1
TGTGCCAGCAGTTCTTTGGACAGGGCTGCTCAGCCCCAGCATTTT	CASSSLDRAAQPQHF	TRBJ1-5	NA	TRBD1	TRBV6-1
TGTGCCAGCAGTTACGAGGCTAGCGAAGGCAATGAGCAGTTCTTC	CASSYEASEGNEQFF	TRBJ2-1	NA	NA	TRBV6-5
TGTGCCAGCAGTTACTTTGGTGCGGATACGCAGTATTTT	CASSYFGADTQYF	TRBJ2-3	NA	NA	TRBV6-5
TGTGCCAGCAGCCCGACAGGGGCGGGAAACACCATATATTTT	CASSPTGAGNTIYF	TRBJ1-3	NA	TRBD1	TRBV6-1
TGTGCCAGCAGTGAAGGGACTAGCGGGAGCACAGATACGCAGTATTTT	CASSEGTSGSTDTQYF	TRBJ2-3	NA	TRBD2	TRBV2
TGTGCCAGCAGTTTTCTCGCTAGCGGAGGACTCGGGGAGCTGTTTTTT	CASSFLASGGLGELFF	TRBJ2-2	NA	TRBD2	TRBV28
TGTGCCAGCAGTTTTTGGCGGGGGGGTGTATTGGAGACCCAGTACTTC	CASSFWRGGVLETQYF	TRBJ2-5	NA	TRBD2	TRBV28